This T cell receptor (beta chain) was obtained from a study of blood T cell repertoires in COVID-19. Study at large: Samples taken during acute and convalescent COVID-19 were collected in the United States, Italy and Spain.

In the study's own analysis: Amplification with reference gene primers provided the estimates of nucleated cell counts. Measured with immunoSEQ multiplex PCR; TCRdb has only the in-frame clones, and not every one. The V and J calls and clone size were taken over from that table, and D and trimming were inferred from the DNA. The sample includes under 300,000 clones, 80% to 90% of them seen just once. Germline-derived CDR1 and CDR2 are LNHDA and SQIVND (reference sequence). This CDR3 contains 15 residues. The trim removed 4 bases at V and 4 bases at J, leaving 3 bases unmatched. The sequence was obtained from a woman in her fifties or sixties who had recovered from COVID-19. Sample: peripheral blood. The rearrangement joins TRBV19 to TRBJ2-2; 10 nucleotides line up with TRBD2. The CDR3 spells CASSTLAGATGELFF. Here the CDR3 DNA reads TGTGCCAGTAGTACTCTAGCGGGGGCCACCGGGGAGCTGTTTTTT.